Here is one T cell receptor beta chain with its context. Its specificity is unknown. Every one of the donors was a healthy Caucasian. The entry originates in a study of identical twins. Study-wide points: Models, which agreed with sharing between unrelated individuals, nonetheless underestimated the out-of-frame TCR alpha sharing seen in monozygotic twins. Cross-sectional statistical analysis, not tracking of the same donors, underpinned the conclusions.

V lost 6 bases, J lost 4 bases, and 16 bases lay in between. Germline V gene sequence: CDR1 MNHEY, CDR2 SVGAGI. The CDR3 consists of 14 residues. Unique molecular identifiers were present on cDNA, and template switching added a universal primer site. Each CDR3 protein gets one entry after TCRdb re-called the 5' RACE reads with MiXCR. The profile shows 1.5 million to 2 million distinct CDR3 sequences, about 32% of them singletons. Sample: cord blood. This sequence joins TRBV6-5 and TRBJ2-7; D gene uncertain. This sequence originates from a newborn girl in good health. This CDR3 reads CASRSASRSYEQYF. The CDR3 bases are TGTGCCAGCAGGAGTGCCAGTAGGTCGTACGAGCAGTACTTC.